These 28 T cell receptor beta chains were sequenced from one sample in a study of T cells after posttransplantation cyclophosphamide. Profiled with immunoSEQ multiplex PCR; TCRdb holds only in-frame clones, not every one. Of tens of thousands of clones listed, 70% to 90% were seen once; the top ten hold about 15%. The specimen sequenced was PBMCs. The source of these receptors is a middle-aged woman with a blood cancer, CMV-positive, and with a related stem cell donor.

The V and J genes are TRBV11-2 and TRBJ2-2; D is possibly TRBD2 (7 bases). V was cut by 1 base and J by 4 bases, with 10 bases left in between. Germline values: CDR1 SGHAT, CDR2 FQNNGV. The CDR3 contains 15 residues. CDR3 nucleotide sequence: TGTGCCAGCAGCTTAGCGGGGGGCTCCACCGGGGAGCTGTTTTTT. Translation: CASSLAGGSTGELFF.

This chain's CDR3 is CASSLPQGGYTF. The CDR3 DNA sequence: TGCGCCAGCAGCTTGCCTCAGGGGGGCTACACCTTC. The V call is TRBV5-1, the J call TRBJ1-2; a weak D match, TRBD1 (6 bases). V lost 1 base, J lost 8 bases, and 9 bases lay in between. The germline V gene encodes CDR1 SGHRS and CDR2 YFSETQ. The CDR3 contains 12 residues.

This chain links TRBV7-6 with TRBJ1-1, with D possibly TRBD1 on 5 matching bases. V was cut by 5 bases and J by 1 base, with 8 bases left in between. CDR1 is SGHVS, CDR2 FNYEAQ, per germline. The CDR3 length is 13 residues. DNA of the CDR3: TGTGCCAGCAGCGCCGGGGGGAACACTGAAGCTTTCTTT. It codes for CASSAGGNTEAFF.

V gene TRBV7-9 combines with J gene TRBJ1-6; 8 nucleotides line up with TRBD1. The CDR3 has 15 amino acids. The trim removed 2 bases at V and 7 bases at J, leaving 4 bases unmatched. Germline CDR1 is SEHNR and CDR2 is FQNEAQ (reference sequence). This CDR3 is CASSLSGGKNSPLHF. The DNA of the CDR3 is TGTGCCAGCAGCTTATCAGGGGGCAAGAATTCACCCCTCCACTTT.

The chain uses TRBV29-1 and TRBJ2-7; 10 bases fit TRBD1. The J segment lost 2 bases and the V segment lost 7 bases, leaving 2 bases of the junction unmatched. Germline lookup yields CDR1 SQVTM and CDR2 ANQGSEA. CDR3 length: 12 amino acids. CDR3 amino acids: CSAGQGAYEQYF. The CDR3 DNA reads TGCAGCGCCGGACAGGGGGCCTACGAGCAGTACTTC.

The rearrangement links TRBV13 to TRBJ2-5, with 9 nucleotides matching TRBD1. Germline V gene lookup returns CDR1 PRHDT and CDR2 FYEKMQ (reference sequence). This CDR3 has 14 residues. J was trimmed by 11 bases and V by 5 bases; bases with no gene match: 12. This chain's CDR3 is CASSGQQGAWEQYF. CDR3 sequence (DNA): TGTGCCAGCAGCGGCCAACAGGGGGCTTGGGAGCAGTACTTC.

V and J are TRBV4-3 and TRBJ2-1; TRBD2 is a possible D gene (5 bases). CDR1 is LGHNA, CDR2 YSLEER, per germline. V was cut by 0 bases and J by 7 bases, with 13 bases left in between. The CDR3 runs 15 residues. The CDR3 here is CASSQDRLARNEQFF. The CDR3 DNA reads TGCGCCAGCAGCCAAGATCGGCTAGCTCGTAATGAGCAGTTCTTC.

This clone was observed a single time. This chain uses TRBV5-8 with TRBJ2-7, with 8 nucleotides matching TRBD2. The CDR3 is 16 residues long. After removal of 4 bases from V and 4 bases from J, the junction contained 13 bases not matched to a gene. The germline gives CDR1 SGHTS, CDR2 YDEGEE. The CDR3 here is CASSPFTGGVKYEQYF. The CDR3 region has the DNA TGTGCCAGCAGCCCGTTCACGGGGGGGGTTAAGTACGAGCAGTACTTC.

The chain carries TRBV29-1 and TRBJ2-7, with 7 bases aligning to TRBD2. CDR1 and CDR2 (germline): SQVTM, ANQGSEA. J gave up 2 bases and V 4 bases, and 5 bases lay outside the gene matches. The CDR3 covers 13 residues. The CDR3 is CSVVGGNAYEQYF. The CDR3 DNA reads as TGCAGCGTTGTCGGGGGGAATGCCTACGAGCAGTACTTC.

The rearrangement links TRBV15 to TRBJ2-5; D is uncertain. The DNA end is more similar to TRBJ2-7, so the J call may be wrong. Germline V gene lookup returns CDR1 LNHNV and CDR2 YYDKDF (reference sequence). This CDR3 has 13 residues. The CDR3, as DNA: TGTGCCACCAGCAGAGTTAGAGGCTACGAGCAGTACTTC. Its protein product is CATSRVRGYEQYF.

This chain joins TRBV4-1 and TRBJ1-5, with unresolved D. CDR3 size: 14 residues. Germline values: CDR1 MGHRA, CDR2 YSYEKL. With 2 bases removed from V and 6 bases from J, the gap between germline ends came to 11 bases. CDR3 residues: CASSQTPAIQPQHF. The CDR3 DNA follows: TGCGCCAGCAGCCAAACGCCCGCGATTCAGCCCCAGCATTTT.

The rearrangement joins TRBV6-5 to TRBJ1-1; D gene ambiguous. Germline loops: CDR1 MNHEY, CDR2 SVGAGI. The V end was cut by 5 bases, the J end by 4 bases, with 14 bases between. The CDR3 is 14 amino acids. The CDR3 region has the DNA TGTGCCAGCAGTCTAAAAATACGAGGCACTGAAGCTTTCTTT. It yields the protein CASSLKIRGTEAFF.

The CDR3 DNA reads TGTGCCAGCAGCTTTAACAGGGTTAATGGCGCTTTCTTT. Its translation is CASSFNRVNGAFF. This sequence joins TRBV11-2 and TRBJ1-1; TRBD1 might be the D (6 bases). The CDR3 runs to 13 residues. Germline lookup yields CDR1 SGHAT and CDR2 FQNNGV. Deletions cut 3 bases from V and 11 bases from J, with 16 bases between. Supplemented by reference TRBV11-2 and TRBJ1-1, the full variable domain reads EAGVAQSPRYKIIEKRQSVAFWCNPISGHATLYWYQQILGQGPKLLIQFQNNGVVDDSQLPKDRFSAERLKGVDSTLKIQPAKLEDSAVYLCASSFNRVNGAFFGQGTRLTVV.

The chain employs TRBV18 and TRBJ1-2, with D maybe TRBD1 (5 bases). V was pared by 6 bases and J by 3 bases, with 17 bases between. This CDR3 has 15 amino acids. From germline, CDR1 is KGHSH and CDR2 LQKENI. The CDR3 region is CASSPGFGADYGYTF. The CDR3 nucleotides read TGTGCCAGCTCGCCCGGGTTTGGGGCAGACTATGGCTACACCTTC.

This clone has just one count. The chain recombines TRBV18 with TRBJ2-3; TRBD2 matches 13 bases. Unmatched junction bases numbered 5, after V lost 8 bases and J lost 3 bases. The CDR3 runs 15 residues. Germline values: CDR1 KGHSH, CDR2 LQKENI. CDR3 in DNA: TGTGCCAGCGCCGGACTAGCGGGGGAGACAGATACGCAGTATTTT. Its protein product is CASAGLAGETDTQYF.

The chain recombines TRBV2 with TRBJ2-1; 11 bases line up with TRBD2. V shed 3 bases and J 7 bases; nucleotides not matched to a gene: 5. This CDR3 comprises 15 residues. CDR1 SNHLY and CDR2 FYNNEI come from the germline V gene. The CDR3 DNA is TGTGCCAGCAGTGACCTTACTAGCGGGGGAAATGAGCAGTTCTTC. Translated, it gives CASSDLTSGGNEQFF.

This clone has a handful of counts. In DNA, the CDR3 is TGTGCCAGCAGCTTATCAGGCAGGGGTGCCACTGAAGCTTTCTTT. It encodes CASSLSGRGATEAFF. The chain combines TRBV11-3 with TRBJ1-1; D may be TRBD1 (6 bases). The CDR3 has 15 residues. Looked up from germline, CDR1 is SGHNT and CDR2 is YENEEA. V lost 2 bases, J lost 4 bases, and 14 bases lay in between.

The chain joins TRBV27 to TRBJ1-5; possibly TRBD1 for D (5 bases). This CDR3 region has 13 residues. The germline V and J ends were trimmed by 4 bases and 7 bases, with 11 bases remaining between them. The V gene's germline CDR1 is MNHEY and CDR2 SMNVEV (reference sequence). The CDR3 DNA follows: TGTGCCAGCAGTTCGGGGGAGTGGCAGCCCCAGCATTTT. Protein product: CASSSGEWQPQHF.

In DNA form, the CDR3 reads TGTGCCAGCAGCCGCGGGGGGGCCTCAGATACGCAGTATTTT. It is translated as CASSRGGASDTQYF. The chain links TRBV6-6 to TRBJ2-3; TRBD2 agrees at 9 bases. This CDR3 has 14 residues. V gave up 6 bases and J gave up 4 bases; unmatched junction bases: 5. CDR1 and CDR2 (germline): MNHNY, SVGAGI (reference sequence).

This chain connects TRBV19 to TRBJ1-1; TRBD1 aligns across 7 bases. Germline-derived CDR1 and CDR2 are LNHDA and SQIVND (reference sequence). V dropped 9 bases and J dropped 1; count of bases not matched to a gene: 8. The CDR3 totals 14 residues. CDR3 loop: CASYQTGRNTEAFF. CDR3 bases: TGTGCCAGCTATCAGACAGGGAGGAACACTGAAGCTTTCTTT.

The gene calls are TRBV7-9 and TRBJ2-2; 8 bases are shared with TRBD2. CDR1 is SEHNR and CDR2 is FQNEAQ in the germline V gene (reference sequence). The CDR3 has 16 amino acids. Germline trimming cut 4 bases from V and 3 bases from J; bases unmatched to any gene: 7. CDR3 in amino acids: CASSSERGYYTGELFF. Written as DNA, the CDR3 is TGTGCCAGCAGCTCTGAGCGGGGGTACTACACCGGGGAGCTGTTTTTT.

This chain uses TRBV19 with TRBJ2-3; TRBD2 agrees at 11 bases. The CDR3 spans 16 residues. The germline gives CDR1 LNHDA, CDR2 SQIVND (reference sequence). The V gene end was trimmed by 4 bases and the J gene end by 1 base; junction bases not matched to a gene: 4. CDR3 residues: CASSRGLAEGTDTQYF. CDR3 sequence (DNA): TGTGCCAGTAGTAGGGGACTAGCGGAAGGCACAGATACGCAGTATTTT.

The CDR3 sequence is CASSLVAPYEQYF. The CDR3 DNA reads TGTGCCAGCAGCTTAGTGGCCCCCTACGAGCAGTACTTC. This sequence joins TRBV13 and TRBJ2-7; no definite D call. Trimming removed 1 base from V and 2 bases from J, with 6 bases in between. The CDR3 is 13 amino acids. CDR1 is PRHDT, CDR2 FYEKMQ, per germline (reference sequence).

The V call is TRBV4-1, the J call TRBJ2-5, with 7 bases lining up with TRBD2. The CDR3 totals 16 residues. Unmatched junction bases numbered 9, after V lost 0 bases and J lost 5 bases. Germline-derived CDR1 and CDR2 are MGHRA and YSYEKL. The CDR3 nucleotides are TGCGCCAGCAGCCAAGACGAGGACGGGGGGAGGGAGACCCAGTACTTC. This encodes CASSQDEDGGRETQYF.

The chain combines TRBV11-2 with TRBJ2-1, with 8 bases fitting TRBD2. The length of the CDR3 is 16 residues. V was pared by 0 bases and J by 5 bases, with 6 bases of the junction left unmatched. The germline V gene has CDR1 SGHAT and CDR2 FQNNGV. This CDR3 reads CASSLEFGGGNNEQFF. In DNA form, the CDR3 reads TGTGCCAGCAGCTTAGAGTTCGGGGGGGGGAACAATGAGCAGTTCTTC.

This chain uses TRBV6-1 with TRBJ1-3; 7 bases line up with TRBD1. The germline CDR1 and CDR2 sequences are MNHNS and SASEGT. The CDR3 contains 20 residues. Germline trimming cut 2 bases from V and 0 bases from J; bases unmatched to any gene: 16. The CDR3 nucleotides are TGTGCCAGCAGTGAACGGGGTCGGGGGACAGCGCCATTCTCTGGAAACACCATATATTTT. Protein: CASSERGRGTAPFSGNTIYF.

This clone was counted once. V gene TRBV2 combines with J gene TRBJ1-1; 8 bases align to TRBD1. The junction had 7 bases not matched to a gene; V was cut back by 6 bases and J by 7 bases. The CDR3 loop spans 13 amino acids. Germline V lookup: CDR1 SNHLY, CDR2 FYNNEI. The CDR3 protein is CASRPGQALEAFF. The CDR3 nucleotides read TGTGCCAGCAGGCCGGGACAGGCACTTGAAGCTTTCTTT.

V is TRBV27 and J is TRBJ2-7; possible D gene TRBD1, 5 bases. Germline V lookup: CDR1 MNHEY, CDR2 SMNVEV (reference sequence). The CDR3 has 13 amino acids. Between the trimmed V and J ends, which lost 2 bases and 7 bases, there was a span of 12 bases. CDR3 in DNA: TGTGCCAGCAGTTTAGACCAAAGGGGAGAGCAGTACTTC. It specifies CASSLDQRGEQYF.